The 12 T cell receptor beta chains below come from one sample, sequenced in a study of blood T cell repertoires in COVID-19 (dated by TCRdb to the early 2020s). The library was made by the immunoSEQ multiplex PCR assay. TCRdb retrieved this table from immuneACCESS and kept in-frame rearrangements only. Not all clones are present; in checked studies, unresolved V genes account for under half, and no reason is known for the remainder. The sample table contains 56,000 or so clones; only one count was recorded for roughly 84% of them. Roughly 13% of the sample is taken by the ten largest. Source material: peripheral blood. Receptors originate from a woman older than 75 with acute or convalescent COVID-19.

The CDR3 is CASSISDQPQHF. CDR3 nucleotides: TGTGCCAGTAGTATCAGTGATCAGCCCCAGCATTTT. The chain has TRBV19 and TRBJ1-5, with D unresolved. V was shortened by 3 bases and J by 5 bases, with 5 bases between the two germline ends. Looked up from germline, CDR1 is LNHDA and CDR2 is SQIVND (reference sequence). This CDR3 has 12 residues.

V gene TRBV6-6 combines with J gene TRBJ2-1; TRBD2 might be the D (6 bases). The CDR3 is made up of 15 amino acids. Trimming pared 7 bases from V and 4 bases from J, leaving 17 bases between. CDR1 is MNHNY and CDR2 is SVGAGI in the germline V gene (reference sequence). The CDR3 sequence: CASKEGVEPYNEQFF. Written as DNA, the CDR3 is TGTGCCAGCAAGGAGGGCGTAGAACCGTACAATGAGCAGTTCTTC.

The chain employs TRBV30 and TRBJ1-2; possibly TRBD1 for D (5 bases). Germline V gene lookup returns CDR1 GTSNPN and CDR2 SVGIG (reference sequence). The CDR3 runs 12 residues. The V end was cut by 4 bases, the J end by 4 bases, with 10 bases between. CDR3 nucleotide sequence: TGTGCCTGGACCGACAGATTCTATGGCTACACCTTC. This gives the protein CAWTDRFYGYTF.

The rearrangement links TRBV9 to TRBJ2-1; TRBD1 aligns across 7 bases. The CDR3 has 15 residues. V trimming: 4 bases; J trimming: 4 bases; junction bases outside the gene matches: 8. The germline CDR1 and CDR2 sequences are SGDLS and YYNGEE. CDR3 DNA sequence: TGTGCCAGCAGCCCCTTAGACAGGGCTTACAATGAGCAGTTCTTC. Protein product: CASSPLDRAYNEQFF.

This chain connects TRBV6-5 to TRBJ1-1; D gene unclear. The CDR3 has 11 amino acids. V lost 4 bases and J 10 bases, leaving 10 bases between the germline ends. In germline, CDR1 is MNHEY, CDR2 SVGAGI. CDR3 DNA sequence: TGTGCCAGCAGTTCTAGGTTTGTAGCTTTCTTT. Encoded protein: CASSSRFVAFF.

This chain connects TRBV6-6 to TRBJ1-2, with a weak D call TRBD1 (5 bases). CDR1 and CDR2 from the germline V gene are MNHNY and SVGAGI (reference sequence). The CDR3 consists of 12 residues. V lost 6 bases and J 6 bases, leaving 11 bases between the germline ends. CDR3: CASRGDSDGYTF. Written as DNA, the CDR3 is TGTGCCAGCAGGGGGGACTCAGATGGCTACACCTTC.

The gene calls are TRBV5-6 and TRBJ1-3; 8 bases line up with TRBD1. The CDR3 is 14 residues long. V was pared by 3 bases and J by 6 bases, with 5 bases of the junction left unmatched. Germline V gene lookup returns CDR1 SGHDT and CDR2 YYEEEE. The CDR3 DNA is TGTGCCAGCAGCTCGCCGGACAGGGAAAACACCATATATTTT. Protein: CASSSPDRENTIYF.

The CDR3 sequence is CASSQATAYEQYF. CDR3 DNA sequence: TGTGCCAGCAGCCAAGCGACAGCCTACGAGCAGTACTTC. V gene TRBV3-1 (or the pseudogene TRBV3-2) combines with J gene TRBJ2-7; TRBD1 is a possible D gene (5 bases). Per the germline V gene, CDR1 is LGHDT and CDR2 is YNNKEL (reference sequence). The CDR3 consists of 13 residues. V lost 1 base and J lost 2, with 6 bases in between.

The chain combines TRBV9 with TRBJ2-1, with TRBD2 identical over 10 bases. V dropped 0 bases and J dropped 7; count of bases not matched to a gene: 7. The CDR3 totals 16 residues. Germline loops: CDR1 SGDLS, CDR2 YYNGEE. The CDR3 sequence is CASSVDERGGWNEQFF. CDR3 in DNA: TGTGCCAGCAGCGTAGATGAGCGGGGGGGCTGGAATGAGCAGTTCTTC.

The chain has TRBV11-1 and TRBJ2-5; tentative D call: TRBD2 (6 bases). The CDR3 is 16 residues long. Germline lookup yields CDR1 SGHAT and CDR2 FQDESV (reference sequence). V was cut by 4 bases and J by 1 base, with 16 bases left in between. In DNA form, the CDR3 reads TGTGCCAGCAGCTCTAAGGCGGGGAGTATCCAAGAGACCCAGTACTTC. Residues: CASSSKAGSIQETQYF.

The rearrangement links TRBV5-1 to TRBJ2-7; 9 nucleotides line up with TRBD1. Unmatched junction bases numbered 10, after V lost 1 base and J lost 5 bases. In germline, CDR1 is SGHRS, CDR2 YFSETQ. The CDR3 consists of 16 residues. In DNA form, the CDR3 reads TGCGCCAGCAGCTTGTCACCGAGACAGGGGGTCCACGAGCAGTACTTC. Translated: CASSLSPRQGVHEQYF.

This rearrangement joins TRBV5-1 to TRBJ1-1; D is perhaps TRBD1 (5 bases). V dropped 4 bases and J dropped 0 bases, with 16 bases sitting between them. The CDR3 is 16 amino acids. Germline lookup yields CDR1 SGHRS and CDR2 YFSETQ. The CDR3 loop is CASSADTTAMNTEAFF. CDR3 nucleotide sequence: TGCGCCAGCAGCGCGGATACGACAGCAATGAACACTGAAGCTTTCTTT.